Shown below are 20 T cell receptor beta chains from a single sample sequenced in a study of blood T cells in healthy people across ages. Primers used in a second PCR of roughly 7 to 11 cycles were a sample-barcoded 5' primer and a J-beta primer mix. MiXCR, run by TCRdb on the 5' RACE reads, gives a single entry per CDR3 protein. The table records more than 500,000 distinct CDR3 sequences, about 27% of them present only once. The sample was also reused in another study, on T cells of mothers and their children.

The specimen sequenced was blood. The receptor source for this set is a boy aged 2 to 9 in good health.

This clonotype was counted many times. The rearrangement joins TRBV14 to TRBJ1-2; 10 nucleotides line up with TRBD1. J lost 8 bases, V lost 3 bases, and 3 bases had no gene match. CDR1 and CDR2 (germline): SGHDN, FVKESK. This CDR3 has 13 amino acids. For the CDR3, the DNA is TGTGCCAGCAGCCAGGGACAGGGGTACGGCTACACCTTC. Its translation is CASSQGQGYGYTF.

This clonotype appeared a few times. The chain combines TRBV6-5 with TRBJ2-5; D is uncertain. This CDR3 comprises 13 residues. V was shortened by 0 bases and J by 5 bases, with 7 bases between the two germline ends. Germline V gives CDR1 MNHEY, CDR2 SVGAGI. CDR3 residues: CASSYSSFETQYF. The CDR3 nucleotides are TGTGCCAGCAGTTACTCGTCGTTTGAGACCCAGTACTTC.

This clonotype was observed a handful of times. The CDR3, as DNA: TGTGCCAGCTCACCACCCGGGTCCGGGACAGGGGTCTCTGAAGCTTTCTTT. Translation gives CASSPPGSGTGVSEAFF. V is TRBV18 and J is TRBJ1-1; 10 bases align to TRBD1. Trimming cost V 0 bases and J 6 bases; bases outside gene matches: 10. CDR1 and CDR2 (germline): KGHSH, LQKENI. CDR3 length: 17 residues.

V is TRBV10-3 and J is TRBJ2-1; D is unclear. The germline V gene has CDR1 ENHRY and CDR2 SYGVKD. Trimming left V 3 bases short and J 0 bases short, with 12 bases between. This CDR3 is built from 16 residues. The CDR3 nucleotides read TGTGCCATCAGTGACACCCAACACCGCTCCTACAATGAGCAGTTCTTC. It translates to CAISDTQHRSYNEQFF.

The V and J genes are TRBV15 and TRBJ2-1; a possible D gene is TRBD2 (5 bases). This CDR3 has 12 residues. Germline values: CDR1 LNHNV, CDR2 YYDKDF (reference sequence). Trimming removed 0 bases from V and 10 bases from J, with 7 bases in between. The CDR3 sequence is CATSRDTGEQFF. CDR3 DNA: TGTGCCACCAGCAGAGATACGGGGGAGCAGTTCTTC.

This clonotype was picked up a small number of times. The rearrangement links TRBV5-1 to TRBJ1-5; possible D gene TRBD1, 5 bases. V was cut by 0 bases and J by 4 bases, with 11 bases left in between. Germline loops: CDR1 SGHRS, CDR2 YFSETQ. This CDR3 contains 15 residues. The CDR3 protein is CASSLDSRGNQPQHF. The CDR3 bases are TGCGCCAGCAGCTTGGATTCGAGGGGTAATCAGCCCCAGCATTTT.

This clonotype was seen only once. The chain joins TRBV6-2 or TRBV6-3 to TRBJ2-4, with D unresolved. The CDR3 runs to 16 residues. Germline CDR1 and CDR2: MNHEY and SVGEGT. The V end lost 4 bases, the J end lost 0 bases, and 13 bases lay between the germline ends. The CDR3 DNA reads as TGTGCCAGCAGTTCGGGTCTCCAGAGAGCCAAAAACATTCAGTACTTC. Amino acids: CASSSGLQRAKNIQYF.

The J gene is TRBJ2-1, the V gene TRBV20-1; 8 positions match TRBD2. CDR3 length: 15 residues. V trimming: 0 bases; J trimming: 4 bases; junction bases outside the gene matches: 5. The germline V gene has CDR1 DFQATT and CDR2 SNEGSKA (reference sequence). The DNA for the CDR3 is TGCAGTGCTAGAGACCCAGCGGGGGTGTACAATGAGCAGTTCTTC. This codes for CSARDPAGVYNEQFF.

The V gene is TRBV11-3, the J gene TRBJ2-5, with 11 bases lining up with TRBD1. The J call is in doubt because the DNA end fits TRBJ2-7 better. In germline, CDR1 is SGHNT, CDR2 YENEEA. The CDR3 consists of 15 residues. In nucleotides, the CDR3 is TGTGCCAGCAGTCGGACAGGGGGCGCGATGGACGAGCAGTACTTC. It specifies CASSRTGGAMDEQYF.

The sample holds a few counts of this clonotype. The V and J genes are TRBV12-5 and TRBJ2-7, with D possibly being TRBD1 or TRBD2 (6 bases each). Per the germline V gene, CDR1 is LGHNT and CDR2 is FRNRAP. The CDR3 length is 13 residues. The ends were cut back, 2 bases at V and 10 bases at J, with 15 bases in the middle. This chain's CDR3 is CASGLLGGGHQYF. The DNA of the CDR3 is TGTGCTAGTGGTTTGCTAGGTGGGGGGCACCAGTACTTC.

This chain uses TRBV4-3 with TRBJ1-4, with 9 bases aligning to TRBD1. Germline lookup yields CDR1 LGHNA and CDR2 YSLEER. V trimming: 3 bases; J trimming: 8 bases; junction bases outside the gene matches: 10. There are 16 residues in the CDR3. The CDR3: CASSQTSGTGREKLFF. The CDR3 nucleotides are TGCGCCAGCAGCCAGACATCCGGGACAGGGCGCGAAAAACTGTTTTTT.

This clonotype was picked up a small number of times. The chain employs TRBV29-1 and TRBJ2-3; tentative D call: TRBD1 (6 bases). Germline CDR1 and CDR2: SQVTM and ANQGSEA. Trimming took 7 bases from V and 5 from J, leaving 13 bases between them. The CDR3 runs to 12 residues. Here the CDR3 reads CSARQAGDTQYF. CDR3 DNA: TGCAGCGCGCGACAGGCTGGAGATACGCAGTATTTT.

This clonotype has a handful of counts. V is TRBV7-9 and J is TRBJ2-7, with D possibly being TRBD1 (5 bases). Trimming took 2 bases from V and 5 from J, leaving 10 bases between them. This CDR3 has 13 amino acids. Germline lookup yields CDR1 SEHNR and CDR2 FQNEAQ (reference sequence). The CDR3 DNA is TGTGCCAGCAGCTTACAGGGCCCCCACGAGCAGTACTTC. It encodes CASSLQGPHEQYF.

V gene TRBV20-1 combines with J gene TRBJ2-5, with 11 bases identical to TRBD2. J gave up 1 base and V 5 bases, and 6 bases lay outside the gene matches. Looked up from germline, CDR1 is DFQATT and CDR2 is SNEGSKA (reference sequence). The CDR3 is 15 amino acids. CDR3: CSADWTSGLQETQYF. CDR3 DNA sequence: TGCAGTGCTGATTGGACTAGCGGGCTCCAAGAGACCCAGTACTTC.

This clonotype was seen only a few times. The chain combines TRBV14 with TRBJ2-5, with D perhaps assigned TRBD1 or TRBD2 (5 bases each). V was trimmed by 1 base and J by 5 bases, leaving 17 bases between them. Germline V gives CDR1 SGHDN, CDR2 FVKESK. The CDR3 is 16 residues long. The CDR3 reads CASSQGGLQGRETQYF. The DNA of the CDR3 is TGTGCCAGCAGCCAAGGGGGCCTTCAGGGACGCGAGACCCAGTACTTC.

The CDR3 nucleotides read TGTGCCAGCAGCCAAGTAGGTACCAGCTACGAGCAGTACTTC. Its protein product is CASSQVGTSYEQYF. The chain uses TRBV4-2 and TRBJ2-7; unclear D gene. Germline-derived CDR1 and CDR2 are LGHNA and YNFKEQ. The CDR3 consists of 14 residues. The germline V and J ends were trimmed by 1 base and 3 bases, with 10 bases remaining between them.

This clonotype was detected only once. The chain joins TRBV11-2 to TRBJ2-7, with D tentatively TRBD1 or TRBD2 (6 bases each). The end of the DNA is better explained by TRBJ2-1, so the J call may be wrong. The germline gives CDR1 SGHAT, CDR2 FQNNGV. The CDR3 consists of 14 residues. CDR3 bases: TGTGCCAGCAGCTCGCCGGTGGGGGGCCCCCAGCAGTTCTTC. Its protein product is CASSSPVGGPQQFF.

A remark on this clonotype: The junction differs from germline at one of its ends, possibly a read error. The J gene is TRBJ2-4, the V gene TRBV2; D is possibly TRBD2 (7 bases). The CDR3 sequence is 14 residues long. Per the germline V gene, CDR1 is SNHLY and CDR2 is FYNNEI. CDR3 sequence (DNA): TGTGCCGGCAGTCTCGGTGGGGGGGCGGACATTCAGTACTTC. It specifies CAGSLGGGADIQYF.

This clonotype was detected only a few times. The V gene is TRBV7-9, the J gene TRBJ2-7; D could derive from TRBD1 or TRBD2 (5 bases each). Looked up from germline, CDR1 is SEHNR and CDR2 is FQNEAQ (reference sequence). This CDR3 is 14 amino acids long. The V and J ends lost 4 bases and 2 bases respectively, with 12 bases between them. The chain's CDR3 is CASSYGGVAYEQYF. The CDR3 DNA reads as TGTGCCAGCAGCTATGGGGGAGTCGCCTACGAGCAGTACTTC.

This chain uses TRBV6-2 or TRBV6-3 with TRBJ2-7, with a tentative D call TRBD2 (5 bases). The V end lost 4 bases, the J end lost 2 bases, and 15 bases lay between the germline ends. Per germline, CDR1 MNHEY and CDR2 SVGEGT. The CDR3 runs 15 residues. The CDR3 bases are TGTGCCAGCAGTTCCGCCCAAGGACTTCCCTACGAGCAGTACTTC. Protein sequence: CASSSAQGLPYEQYF.